Below, one T cell receptor (beta chain) is given with its context. Antigen unknown. The data originate from a study of identical twins. Study-level findings and limits: Compared with models, monozygotic twins showed more out-of-frame TCR alpha sharing. While abundant cord blood beta clonotypes carried fewer insertions, memory repertoires showed no such pattern. The study based its conclusions on cross-sectional statistical analysis and did not follow the same donors.

The V and J ends lost 3 bases and 4 bases, in that order; junction bases with no gene match: 8. The CDR3 totals 15 residues. Germline assignment: CDR1 SGHNT and CDR2 YYREEE (reference sequence). MiXCR, applied by TCRdb to the 5' RACE reads, yields one record per CDR3 protein. This table holds hundreds of thousands of distinct CDR3 sequences, about 20% found once. The same specimen was also included in a second study, on T cells expressing NK-cell markers.

The receptor's source is a woman aged 18-29 years in good health. Input material: PBMCs. The rearrangement links TRBV5-4 to TRBJ2-3; 7 bases are a match to TRBD2. The CDR3 sequence: CASSWGGVRADTQYF. CDR3 DNA sequence: TGTGCCAGCAGCTGGGGGGGAGTTCGAGCAGATACGCAGTATTTT.